The present TCR beta chain was sequenced within a study of tumor-infiltrating lymphocytes in primary liver carcinoma. The overall study: The patients presented with primary liver carcinoma, which was managed through surgical resection.

Germline DNA was extracted too, while blood RNA derived from unsorted whole blood. TCR beta cDNA came from about 470 ng total RNA, primed with a constant-region primer. Sequencing libraries for TCR beta derived from three nested multiplex PCR rounds that used slightly modified ARM-PCR. Both of the initial two PCR rounds ran for 10 cycles and employed TRBV1-TRBV30 forward primers alongside a C-beta reverse primer. TCRdb fed the multiplex PCR reads into MiXCR, producing one record per CDR3 protein. Of almost 200,000 distinct CDR3 sequences listed, almost 65% are singletons. With respect to this clonotype: It may be a read error: a sequence one base away is much more abundant.

Germline CDR1 reads MNHEY; CDR2 reads SVGEGT. This CDR3 region has 14 residues. Trimming removed 5 bases at V and 3 bases at J, with 14 bases between. The sequence came from a woman aged 55-69 years with primary liver carcinoma and hepatitis B virus infection. Sequencing was performed on peripheral blood. This sequence joins TRBV6-2 or TRBV6-3 and TRBJ2-7; D unclear. The CDR3 region has the DNA TGTGCCAGCAGTGACGCAAGGTTAGACTACGAGCAGTACTTC. It yields the protein CASSDARLDYEQYF.